This T cell receptor (beta chain) was sequenced in a study of blood T cell repertoires in COVID-19. Across the study: The United States, Italy and Spain provided the acute and convalescent COVID-19 samples.

Seattle's enrolled individuals joined amid active infection and were then monitored longitudinally. Methods used by the authors: Nucleated cell number was recorded as an estimate derived from reference gene primer amplification. Clones were read by immunoSEQ multiplex PCR, and TCRdb kept only the in-frame ones, dropping some. V and J calls and clone size come straight from that table; D and trimming were deduced from the DNA. The sample lists some 200,000 clones, approximately 91% seen once, with roughly a sixth in the top ten. Germline V gene lookup returns CDR1 SGHDN and CDR2 FVKESK. V shed 0 bases and J shed 2 bases, with 4 bases lying between them. The CDR3 is 13 residues long.

The receptor was isolated from a man between 50 and 59 years old with COVID-19, enrolled during active disease. The V gene is TRBV14, the J gene TRBJ1-2, with D uncertain. Sequenced: peripheral blood. CDR3 in amino acids: CASSQDMNYGYTF. CDR3 DNA: TGTGCCAGCAGCCAAGATATGAACTATGGCTACACCTTC.